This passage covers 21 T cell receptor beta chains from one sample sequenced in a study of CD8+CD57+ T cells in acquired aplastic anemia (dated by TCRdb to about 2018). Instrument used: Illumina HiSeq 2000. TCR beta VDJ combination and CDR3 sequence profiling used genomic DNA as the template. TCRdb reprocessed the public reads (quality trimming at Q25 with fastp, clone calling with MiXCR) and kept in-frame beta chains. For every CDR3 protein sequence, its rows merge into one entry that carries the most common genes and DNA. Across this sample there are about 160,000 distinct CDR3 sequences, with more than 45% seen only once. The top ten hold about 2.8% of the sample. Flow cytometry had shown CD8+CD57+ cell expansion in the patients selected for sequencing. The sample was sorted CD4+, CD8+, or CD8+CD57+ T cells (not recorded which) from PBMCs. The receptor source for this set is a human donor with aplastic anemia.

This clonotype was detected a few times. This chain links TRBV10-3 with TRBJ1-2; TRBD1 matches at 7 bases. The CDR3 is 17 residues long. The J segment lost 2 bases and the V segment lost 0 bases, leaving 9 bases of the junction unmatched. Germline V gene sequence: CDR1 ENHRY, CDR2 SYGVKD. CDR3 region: CAISESRQGGTNYGYTF. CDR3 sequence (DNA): TGTGCCATCAGTGAGTCTCGACAGGGTGGAACCAACTATGGCTACACCTTC.

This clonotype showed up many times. CDR3 nucleotides: TGTGCCACAAGGGGACTAGCGGGAGGGTACCGGGGTGAGGAGCAGTACTTC. The encoded protein is CATRGLAGGYRGEEQYF. The chain has TRBV19 and TRBJ2-7; 16 bases agree with TRBD2. CDR1 and CDR2 (germline): LNHDA, SQIVND (reference sequence). The CDR3 covers 17 residues. The J segment lost 7 bases and the V segment lost 10 bases, leaving 16 bases of the junction unmatched.

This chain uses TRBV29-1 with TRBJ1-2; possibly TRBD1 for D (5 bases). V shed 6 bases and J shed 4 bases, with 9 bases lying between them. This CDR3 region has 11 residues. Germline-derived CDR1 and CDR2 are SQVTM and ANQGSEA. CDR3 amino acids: CSVAGTYGYTF. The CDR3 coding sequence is TGCAGCGTGGCCGGGACCTATGGCTACACCTTC.

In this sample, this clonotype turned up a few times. The CDR3 here is CASSYRTQNTGELFF. The CDR3 coding sequence is TGTGCCAGCAGTTACCGGACACAGAACACCGGGGAGCTGTTTTTT. This sequence joins TRBV27 and TRBJ2-2; possible D gene TRBD1, 5 bases. There are 15 residues in the CDR3. Germline-derived CDR1 and CDR2 are MNHEY and SMNVEV (reference sequence). V was clipped by 4 bases and J by 1 base, with 10 bases between them.

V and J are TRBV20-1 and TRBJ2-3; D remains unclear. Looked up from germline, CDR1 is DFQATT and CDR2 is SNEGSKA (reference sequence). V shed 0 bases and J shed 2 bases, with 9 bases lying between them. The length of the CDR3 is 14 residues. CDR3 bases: TGCAGTGCTAGAGATCGACGGGCCACAGATACGCAGTATTTT. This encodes CSARDRRATDTQYF.

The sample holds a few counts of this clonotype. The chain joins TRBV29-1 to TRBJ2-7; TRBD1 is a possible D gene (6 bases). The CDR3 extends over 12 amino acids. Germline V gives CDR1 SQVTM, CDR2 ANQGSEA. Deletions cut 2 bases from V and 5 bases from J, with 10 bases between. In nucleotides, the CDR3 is TGCAGCGTTGAACAGGGGAGCGACGAGCAGTACTTC. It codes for CSVEQGSDEQYF.

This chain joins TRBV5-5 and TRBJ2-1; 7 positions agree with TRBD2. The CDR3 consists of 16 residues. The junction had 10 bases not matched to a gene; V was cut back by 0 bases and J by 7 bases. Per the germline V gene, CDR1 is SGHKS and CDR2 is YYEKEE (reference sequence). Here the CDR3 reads CASSLAGGSVSNEQFF. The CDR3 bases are TGTGCCAGCAGCTTGGCCGGCGGGAGTGTGTCTAATGAGCAGTTCTTC.

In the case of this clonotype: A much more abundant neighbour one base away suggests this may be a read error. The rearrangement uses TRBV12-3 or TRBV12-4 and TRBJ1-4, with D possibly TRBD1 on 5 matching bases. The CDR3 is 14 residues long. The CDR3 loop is CASSFMARAEKPFF. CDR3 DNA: TGTGCCAGCAGTTTTATGGCCAGGGCTGAAAAACCGTTTTTT.

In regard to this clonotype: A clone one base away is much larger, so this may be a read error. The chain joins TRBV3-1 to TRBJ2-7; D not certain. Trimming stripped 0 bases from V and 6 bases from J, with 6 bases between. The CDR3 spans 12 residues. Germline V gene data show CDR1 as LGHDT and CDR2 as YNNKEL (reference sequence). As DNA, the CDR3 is TGTGCCAGCAGCCAAGAAAAGGGCGAGCAGTACTTC. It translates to CASSQEKGEQYF.

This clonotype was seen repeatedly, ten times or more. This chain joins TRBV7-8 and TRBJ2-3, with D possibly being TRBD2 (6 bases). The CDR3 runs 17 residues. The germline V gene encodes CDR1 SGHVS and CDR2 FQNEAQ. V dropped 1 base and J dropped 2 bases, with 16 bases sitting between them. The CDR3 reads CASSLDPPGLLTDTQYF. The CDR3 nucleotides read TGTGCCAGCAGCTTAGACCCGCCCGGACTACTCACAGATACGCAGTATTTT.

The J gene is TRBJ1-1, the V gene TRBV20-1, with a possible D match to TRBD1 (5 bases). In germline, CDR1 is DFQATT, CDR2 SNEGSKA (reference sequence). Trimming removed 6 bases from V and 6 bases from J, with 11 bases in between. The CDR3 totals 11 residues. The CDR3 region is CSAPGKAEAFF. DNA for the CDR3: TGCAGTGCCCCAGGGAAGGCTGAAGCTTTCTTT.

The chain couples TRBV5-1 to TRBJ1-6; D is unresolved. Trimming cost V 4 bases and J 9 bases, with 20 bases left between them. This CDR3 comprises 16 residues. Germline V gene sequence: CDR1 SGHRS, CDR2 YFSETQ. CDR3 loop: CASSLQPGADGSPLHF. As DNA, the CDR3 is TGCGCCAGCAGCCTCCAGCCGGGTGCAGATGGTTCACCCCTCCACTTT.

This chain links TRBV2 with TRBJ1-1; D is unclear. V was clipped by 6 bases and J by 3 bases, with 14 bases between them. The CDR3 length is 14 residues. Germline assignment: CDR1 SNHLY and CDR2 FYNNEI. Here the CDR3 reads CASRDPGGDTEAFF. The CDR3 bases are TGTGCCAGCAGGGACCCCGGAGGAGACACTGAAGCTTTCTTT.

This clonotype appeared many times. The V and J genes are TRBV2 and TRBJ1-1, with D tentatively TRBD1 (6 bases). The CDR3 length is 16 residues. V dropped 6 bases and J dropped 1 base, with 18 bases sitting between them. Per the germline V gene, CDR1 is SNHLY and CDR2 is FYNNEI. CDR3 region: CASSSLGGAGNTEAFF. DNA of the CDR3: TGTGCCAGCAGCTCCCTCGGGGGCGCGGGGAACACTGAAGCTTTCTTT.

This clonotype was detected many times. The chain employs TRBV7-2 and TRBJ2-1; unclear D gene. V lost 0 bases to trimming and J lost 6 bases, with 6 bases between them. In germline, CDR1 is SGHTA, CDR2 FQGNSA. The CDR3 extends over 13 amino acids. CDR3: CASSLAPSNEQFF. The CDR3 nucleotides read TGTGCCAGCAGCTTAGCGCCCAGCAATGAGCAGTTCTTC.

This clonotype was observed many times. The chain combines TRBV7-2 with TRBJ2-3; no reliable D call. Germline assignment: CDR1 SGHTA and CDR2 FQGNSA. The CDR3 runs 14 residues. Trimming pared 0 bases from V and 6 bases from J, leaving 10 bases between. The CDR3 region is CASSLALYGDTQYF. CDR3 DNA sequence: TGTGCCAGCAGCTTAGCGCTTTATGGGGATACGCAGTATTTT.

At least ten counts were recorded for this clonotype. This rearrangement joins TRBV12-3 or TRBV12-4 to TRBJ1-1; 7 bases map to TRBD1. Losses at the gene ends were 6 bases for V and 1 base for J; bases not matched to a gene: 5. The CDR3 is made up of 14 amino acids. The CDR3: CASRGTAPNTEAFF. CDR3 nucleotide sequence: TGTGCCAGCAGAGGGACAGCCCCGAACACTGAAGCTTTCTTT.

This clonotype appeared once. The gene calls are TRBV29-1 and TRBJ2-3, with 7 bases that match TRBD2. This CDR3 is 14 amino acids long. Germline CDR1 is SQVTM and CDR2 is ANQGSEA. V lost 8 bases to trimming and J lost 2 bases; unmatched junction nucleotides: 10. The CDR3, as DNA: TGCAGCTCACCACGTCTAGCGGCCACAGATACGCAGTATTTT. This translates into CSSPRLAATDTQYF.

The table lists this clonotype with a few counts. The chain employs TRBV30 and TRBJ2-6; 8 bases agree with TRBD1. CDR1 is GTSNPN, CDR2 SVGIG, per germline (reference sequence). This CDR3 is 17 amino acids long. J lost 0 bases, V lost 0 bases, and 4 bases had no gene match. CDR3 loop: CAWSVAGGHSGANVLTF. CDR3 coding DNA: TGTGCCTGGAGTGTAGCAGGGGGCCACTCTGGGGCCAACGTCCTGACTTTC.

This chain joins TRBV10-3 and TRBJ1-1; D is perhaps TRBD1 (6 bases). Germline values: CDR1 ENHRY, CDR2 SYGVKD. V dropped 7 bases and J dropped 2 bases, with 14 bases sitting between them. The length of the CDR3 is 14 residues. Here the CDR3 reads CAIKDLQGNTEAFF. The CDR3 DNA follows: TGTGCCATCAAAGACCTACAGGGTAACACTGAAGCTTTCTTT.

The CDR3: CASSYSHAGLTPQETQYF. The CDR3 region has the DNA TGTGCCAGCAGTTACTCCCACGCGGGACTTACTCCCCAAGAGACCCAGTACTTC. The chain uses TRBV6-5 and TRBJ2-5, with D tentatively TRBD2 (6 bases). CDR3 length: 18 residues. Per the germline V gene, CDR1 is MNHEY and CDR2 is SVGAGI. V was pared by 0 bases and J by 1 base, with 18 bases between.